This T cell receptor beta chain was captured in a study of blood T cell repertoires in COVID-19. On the study more broadly: COVID-19 samples, acute and convalescent, were from the United States, Italy and Spain.

The CDR3 is made up of 17 amino acids. Germline V gene sequence: CDR1 MDHEN, CDR2 SYDVKM. The trim removed 8 bases at V and 5 bases at J, leaving 16 bases unmatched. Assay: immunoSEQ multiplex PCR; the TCRdb copy retains only in-frame clones and omits some. The data show about 180,000 clones, with approximately 85% seen just once and more than 3% held by the top ten. This rearrangement joins TRBV28 to TRBJ2-3, with 10 bases aligning to TRBD2. Sequencing input: peripheral blood. The TCR originated in a man between 60 and 75 years old with acute or convalescent COVID-19. The CDR3 loop is CASLPTRASGGQDTQYF. CDR3 DNA: TGTGCCAGCCTGCCCACTCGGGCTAGCGGGGGACAAGATACGCAGTATTTT.